This T cell receptor beta chain was found in a study of metastatic and nonmetastatic thyroid tumors. The overall study: Repertoire comparisons spanned blood and tumor or nodule tissue from malignant and benign thyroid patients.

Ten or more counts support this clone. The antigen is undetermined. TCRdb recomputed clones from the PCR reads via MiXCR. The repertoire holds about 15,000 clones, with 20% to 30% as singletons. Whole-study findings and limits: Reports indicated that malignant thyroid tumors showed significantly higher TCR beta diversity than benign nodules did, in blood and tumor.

The entire patient cohort was treatment-naive prior to thyroid surgery. This receptor was identified in a male donor with papillary thyroid cancer or a benign thyroid nodule (not recorded which). Some clones in this sample may be carry-over from other donors' samples. Sequences were obtained from blood.

The CDR3 reads CASSLGQGGLAGTSTDTQYF. Here the CDR3 DNA reads TGTGCCAGCAGCTTAGGACAGGGGGGACTAGCGGGTACCAGCACAGATACGCAGTATTTT. V usage is TRBV11-3 and J usage is TRBJ2-3; 12 bases match TRBD2. This CDR3 spans 20 amino acids. Germline V gives CDR1 SGHNT, CDR2 YENEEA. With 1 base clipped from V and 0 bases from J, the junction kept 11 bases outside the gene matches.